The source of this T cell receptor beta chain is a study of CD8 T cells in Susac syndrome. Random hexamers were used to reverse transcribe an amount of roughly 0.5 to 1 ug RNA. Amplification of TCR beta CDR3 across 54 Vbeta and 13 Jbeta was performed with immunoSEQ multiplex PCR. TCRdb redid the calling of the immunoSEQ multiplex PCR reads with MiXCR, one entry per CDR3 protein. The sample shows about 200,000 distinct CDR3 sequences, 80% to 95% of them seen only once. This CDR3 comprises 16 residues. V gave up 6 bases and J gave up 3 bases; unmatched junction bases: 10. The germline V gene encodes CDR1 SEHNR and CDR2 FQNEAQ (reference sequence).

The material sequenced was CD8+ T cells from PBMCs. The V gene is TRBV7-9, the J gene TRBJ2-3; TRBD2 matches at 9 bases. The TCR comes from a human donor with multiple sclerosis. The CDR3 DNA reads TGTGCCAGCAGGAAACTTGGCGGGAGGGGGACAGATACGCAGTATTTT. Encoded protein: CASRKLGGRGTDTQYF. Drawing the rest from reference TRBV7-9 and TRBJ2-3, the complete variable domain is DTGVSQNPRHKITKRGQNVTFRCDPISEHNRLYWYRQTLGQGPEFLTYFQNEAQLEKSRLLSDRFSAERPKGSFSTLEIQRTEQGDSAMYLCASRKLGGRGTDTQYFGPGTRLTVL.